One sample yielded the 25 T cell receptor beta chains listed below, sequenced in a study of tumor-infiltrating lymphocytes in primary liver carcinoma. The study co-extracted DNA and RNA from roughly 20-30 mg of unsorted bulk tissue. The input was roughly 0.5 ug total RNA; TCR beta cDNA was made from it with a constant-region primer. For TCR beta, libraries were produced by three nested multiplex PCR rounds using slightly modified ARM-PCR. The opening two PCR rounds, 10 cycles each, paired TRBV1-TRBV30 forward primers with a C-beta reverse primer. TCRdb reanalysed the multiplex PCR reads using MiXCR and keeps one entry per CDR3 protein. The sample shows around 27,000 distinct CDR3 sequences, around three quarters of them seen only once. Source material: liver tumor tissue from sampling region 3. Subset given: tumor region T3, left-lateral pole. Receptors originate from a man aged 35 to 55 with primary liver carcinoma and hepatitis B virus infection.

Remarks on this clonotype: The junction departs from germline at one end; a sequencing error may be responsible. The chain uses TRBV6-5 and TRBJ1-1; 7 bases line up with TRBD1. Germline V gene sequence: CDR1 MNHEY, CDR2 SVGAGI. CDR3 length: 15 amino acids. The CDR3 sequence is CVCSYGTELNTEAFF. CDR3 nucleotides: TGTGTCTGCAGTTACGGGACAGAATTAAACACTGAAGCCTTCTTT.

As concerns this clonotype: The junction departs from the called germline gene at one end, perhaps through a read error. The V call is TRBV6-1, the J call TRBJ2-1, with D unresolved. The germline gives CDR1 MNHNS, CDR2 SASEGT. This CDR3 is built from 14 residues. The CDR3 DNA reads as TGTGCCAGCACTGGATCCCTCAACTATAATGAGCGGTTCTTC. Residues: CASTGSLNYNERFF.

A note on this clonotype: One junction end disagrees with the germline gene, perhaps due to a read error. The V and J genes are TRBV6-2 or TRBV6-3 and TRBJ2-1; D might be TRBD2 (6 bases). The CDR3 extends over 14 amino acids. Germline CDR1 MNHEY, CDR2 SVGEGT. Written as DNA, the CDR3 is TGTGCCAGCAGGGGCGGGACTGACTACAATGGGCAGTTCTTC. This codes for CASRGGTDYNGQFF.

Note on this clonotype: Its ends do not fully match the called genes, so a read error is possible. J is TRBJ2-5 and V is TRBV11-2, with D perhaps TRBD2 (6 bases). Germline lookup yields CDR1 SGHAT and CDR2 FQNNGV. The CDR3 loop spans 16 amino acids. CDR3 sequence: CASSLTPGGGKETQYF. The CDR3 coding sequence is TGCGCTAGCAGCCTAACTCCTGGCGGAGGGAAAGAGACCCAGTACTTC.

This clonotype is labeled medium-sized (0.01 to 0.1%). The V and J genes are TRBV14 and TRBJ2-1, with D possibly TRBD1 on 5 matching bases. This CDR3 has 16 residues. V lost 5 bases, J lost 0 bases, and 14 bases lay in between. CDR1 is SGHDN, CDR2 FVKESK, per germline. The CDR3 reads CASSAPGDSSYNEQFF. The CDR3 DNA is TGTGCCAGCAGCGCGCCAGGAGACAGCTCCTACAATGAGCAGTTCTTC. Filled out from reference TRBV14 and TRBJ2-1, the complete variable domain reads EAGVTQFPSHSVIEKGQTVTLRCDPISGHDNLYWYRRVMGKEIKFLLHFVKESKQDESGMPNNRFLAERTGGTYSTLKVQPAELEDSGVYFCASSAPGDSSYNEQFFGPGTRLTVL.

In the case of this clonotype: This is likely a read error, given that the CDR3 carries no conserved phenylalanine or tryptophan at its end. The chain has TRBV11-2 and TRBJ2-5, with D tentatively TRBD2 (6 bases). Per germline, CDR1 SGHAT and CDR2 FQNNGV. The CDR3 runs to 16 residues. The CDR3 protein is CASSQTRGGGKEIQYL. CDR3 coding DNA: TGTGCCAGCAGCCAAACTCGTGGTGGGGGGAAAGAGATCCAGTACTTG.

The count of this clonotype is one. With a much larger clone just one base away, this may be a read error. The J gene is TRBJ2-5, the V gene TRBV18; no clear D. The CDR3 is made up of 14 amino acids. The V gene's germline CDR1 is KGHSH and CDR2 LQKENI. The CDR3 loop is CACSLTLDGETQYF. DNA for the CDR3: TGTGCCTGCTCATTAACGTTGGACGGGGAGACCCAGTACTTC.

With regard to this clonotype: An end of the junction does not agree with germline; a read error may underlie this. The chain employs TRBV11-1 and TRBJ2-3; TRBD2 aligns across 9 bases. The CDR3 runs 15 residues. Germline CDR1 and CDR2: SGHAT and FQDESV (reference sequence). The chain's CDR3 is CASGSVAGASDMQYF. CDR3 bases: TGTGCCAGCGGCTCAGTAGCGGGAGCTTCAGATATGCAGTATTTT.

Note on this clonotype: One junction end does not reproduce the germline sequence, and a read error may be involved. The CDR3 bases are TGTGCCAGTGTACAGTTCTCCTACGAGCAATACTTC. Amino acid sequence: CASVQFSYEQYF. V usage is TRBV6-5 and J usage is TRBJ2-7; D is undetermined. Per germline, CDR1 MNHEY and CDR2 SVGAGI. This CDR3 contains 12 residues.

Points on this clonotype: One junction end does not reproduce the germline sequence, and a read error may be involved. This chain uses TRBV12-3 or TRBV12-4 with TRBJ2-7; 9 bases align to TRBD1. The CDR3 is 15 residues long. The CDR3 protein is CAGSMETGGSYEQYF. CDR3 coding DNA: TGTGCCGGCAGTATGGAGACAGGGGGGTCCTATGAGCAGTACTTC.

The chain has TRBV6-5 and TRBJ2-2; D uncertain. V lost 5 bases to trimming and J lost 14 bases, with 18 bases between them. CDR1 and CDR2 from the germline V gene are MNHEY and SVGAGI. The CDR3 is made up of 13 amino acids. CDR3 DNA: TGTGCCAGCAGTGGCGACGGCGACGAGGAACTGTTTTTT. This encodes CASSGDGDEELFF.

With regard to this clonotype: A much larger clone differs from this one at a single base, so this may be a read error. The chain carries TRBV7-3 and TRBJ2-2; TRBD2 agrees at 7 bases. The CDR3 contains 16 residues. Per the germline V gene, CDR1 is SGHTA and CDR2 is FQGTGA. The CDR3 spells CASNLFGRGFTGELFF. In nucleotides, the CDR3 is TGTGCCAGCAACTTATTTGGGAGGGGTTTCACCGGGGAGCTGTTTTTT.

In this sample, this clonotype turned up once. It is likely a read error, because the conserved phenylalanine at the end of the CDR3 is missing. No DNA is shown, since the ends of the CDR3 on it are uncertain; the CDR3 is the one TCRdb lists. This sequence joins TRBV10-3 and TRBJ1-1; the table's D call, TRBD1, was not checked against the DNA. The length of the CDR3 is 15 amino acids, counting both ends. Germline V CDR1 and CDR2: ENHRY, SYGVKD. Here the CDR3 reads CAISESRDMNTEASV.

For this clonotype: At one end the junction does not follow the germline gene, possibly because of a read error. The chain carries TRBV11-2 and TRBJ2-7, with TRBD1 matching 8 bases. CDR3 length: 15 amino acids. In germline, CDR1 is SGHAT, CDR2 FQNNGV. Written as DNA, the CDR3 is TGTGCCAGCAGCTTTGTGGCAGGGGGCCAGTACGGGGAGTTCTTC. Its protein product is CASSFVAGGQYGEFF.

In regard to this clonotype: One end of the junction varies from germline; a read error may be responsible. J is TRBJ1-1 and V is TRBV10-3; D uncertain. Germline V lookup: CDR1 ENHRY, CDR2 SYGVKD. The length of the CDR3 is 15 residues. In DNA, the CDR3 is TGCGCCATCAGTGAATCGGCGGGAGAAACGACTGAAACTTTCTTT. Its protein is CAISESAGETTETFF.

Judged by abundance, this clonotype is medium-sized (0.01 to 0.1%). The V gene is TRBV4-1, the J gene TRBJ2-2, with D uncertain. V shed 1 base and J shed 6 bases, with 6 bases lying between them. The CDR3 totals 13 residues. Germline CDR1 reads MGHRA; CDR2 reads YSYEKL. The CDR3 nucleotides are TGCGCCAGCAGCCAAGTGGCCCCCGGGGAGCTGTTTTTT. This codes for CASSQVAPGELFF.

The chain joins TRBV11-1 to TRBJ2-3; tentative D call: TRBD2 (5 bases). Trimming took 7 bases from V and 4 from J, leaving 18 bases between them. The CDR3 has 15 amino acids. Germline CDR1 SGHAT, CDR2 FQDESV (reference sequence). The CDR3 spells CASNEGGCLSDTQYF. The CDR3 nucleotides are TGTGCCAGCAACGAAGGCGGGTGTTTGTCAGATACGCAGTATTTT.

A word on this clonotype: Given a much more abundant clone one base away, this may be a read error. The CDR3 DNA sequence: TGTGCCAGCAGCAGGGTTATGGCGAGAGTGTCCGGTGAGTTGTTTTTT. Translation gives CASSRVMARVSGELFF. The chain has TRBV11-1 and TRBJ2-2; no clear D gene. Germline CDR1 and CDR2: SGHAT and FQDESV (reference sequence). The CDR3 runs to 16 residues. With 5 bases removed from V and 15 bases from J, the gap between germline ends came to 28 bases.

As for this clonotype: One end of the junction does not line up with germline, which may come from a read error. The V and J genes are TRBV5-1 and TRBJ1-2, with TRBD1 as a possible D gene (6 bases). The CDR3 runs 14 residues. The germline V gene has CDR1 SGHRS and CDR2 YFSETQ. The chain's CDR3 is CASSFGGGQRDYTF. CDR3 nucleotide sequence: TGTGCCAGCAGCTTCGGCGGGGGACAACGTGATTACACCTTC. Supplemented by reference TRBV5-1 and TRBJ1-2, the full variable domain reads KAGVTQTPRYLIKTRGQQVTLSCSPISGHRSVSWYQQTPGQGLQFLFEYFSETQRNKGNFPGRFSGRQFSNSRSEMNVSTLELGDSALYLCASSFGGGQRDYTFGSGTRLTVV.

For this clonotype: This CDR3 fails to terminate in the conserved phenylalanine or tryptophan, so it likely reflects a read error. V and J are TRBV11-2 and TRBJ2-5; a possible D gene is TRBD2 (6 bases). CDR1 and CDR2 (germline): SGHAT, FQNNGV. Trimming cost V 6 bases and J 6 bases, with 23 bases left between them. This CDR3 comprises 16 residues. The CDR3 DNA follows: TGTGCCAGCAGTCAAACTCCTGGTGGGGGGAAACAGACCCAGTACATC. It is translated as CASSQTPGGGKQTQYI.

For this clonotype: One end of the junction does not line up with germline, which may come from a read error. The chain recombines TRBV12-3 or TRBV12-4 with TRBJ2-7; D remains ambiguous. The CDR3 runs 11 residues. The chain's CDR3 is CASSFSYEQYF. The CDR3 DNA follows: TGTGCCAGCAGTTTTTCTTACGAGCAATACTTC.

The rearrangement joins TRBV11-2 to TRBJ2-1; TRBD1 is a possible D gene (5 bases). Germline CDR1 SGHAT, CDR2 FQNNGV. The CDR3 is 15 residues long. V lost 2 bases, J lost 8 bases, and 16 bases lay in between. The chain's CDR3 is CASSLPSTAPDEQFF. CDR3 DNA sequence: TGTGCCAGCAGCTTACCTTCGACAGCCCCCGATGAGCAGTTCTTC.

Concerning this clonotype: A much larger clone sits a single nucleotide away, making a read error possible. The chain has TRBV14 and TRBJ2-3; D not certain. The J call may be wrong; the DNA end is better matched by TRBJ1-5. CDR3 length: 13 amino acids. The germline gives CDR1 SGHDN, CDR2 FVKESK. Here the CDR3 reads CTSSLLNSDTQHF. In DNA form, the CDR3 reads TGTACCAGCAGCCTATTAAACTCGGATACGCAGCATTTT.

Concerning this clonotype itself: Germline and junction disagree at one end, which may indicate a read error. V usage is TRBV11-2 and J usage is TRBJ2-2; TRBD2 matches at 7 bases. This CDR3 has 17 amino acids. From germline, CDR1 is SGHAT and CDR2 FQNNGV. Written as DNA, the CDR3 is TGTGCCAGCAGCTTAATATTGGGAGGGGCGAACACCGGGGAGTTGTTTTTT. Translating gives CASSLILGGANTGELFF.

The chain has TRBV4-1 and TRBJ2-1; tentatively, D is TRBD1 or TRBD2 (6 bases each). The CDR3 has 17 residues. Per the germline V gene, CDR1 is MGHRA and CDR2 is YSYEKL. V was pared by 3 bases and J by 0 bases, with 15 bases between. CDR3 residues: CASSQGTWRGSYNEQFF. As DNA, the CDR3 is TGCGCCAGCAGCCAGGGGACATGGAGGGGCTCCTACAATGAGCAGTTCTTC.